One sample yielded the 9 T cell receptor beta chains listed below, sequenced in a study of cytomegalovirus exposure and HLA in healthy donors. The PCR had 60 Vbeta and 13 Jbeta primers. TCRdb's table, derived via immunoSEQ multiplex PCR, lists solely in-frame clones and lacks some. This repertoire shows some 200,000 clones, 60% to 80% found once; its top ten account for about 2.7%. Sequenced: PBMCs. The receptors derive from a woman under 40 in good health and CMV-seronegative.

This clone turned up a few times. The genes are TRBV7-6 and TRBJ1-1; no clear D gene. This CDR3 region has 15 residues. Trimming took 5 bases from V and 1 from J, leaving 14 bases between them. The V gene's germline CDR1 is SGHVS and CDR2 FNYEAQ. CDR3 protein: CASSQKTGTNTEAFF. The CDR3 coding sequence is TGTGCCAGCAGCCAGAAGACGGGTACGAACACTGAAGCTTTCTTT.

This clone showed up just once. This chain joins TRBV18 and TRBJ2-1; maybe TRBD1 (5 bases). Germline-derived CDR1 and CDR2 are KGHSH and LQKENI. The CDR3 totals 12 residues. Trimming cost V 7 bases and J 9 bases, with 13 bases left between them. CDR3 nucleotide sequence: TGTGCCAGCTTACAGGACCTGGGTGAGCAGTTCTTC. Its protein is CASLQDLGEQFF.

The V gene is TRBV6-1, the J gene TRBJ2-7; 11 bases fit TRBD2. J was trimmed by 5 bases and V by 5 bases; bases with no gene match: 5. This CDR3 comprises 14 residues. Germline V gene sequence: CDR1 MNHNS, CDR2 SASEGT. This CDR3 is CASSRLAGSHEQYF. The CDR3 region has the DNA TGTGCCAGCAGTCGACTAGCGGGAAGCCACGAGCAGTACTTC.

This clone was found a few times. The chain combines TRBV7-2 with TRBJ1-1; D is ambiguous. Germline V gene sequence: CDR1 SGHTA, CDR2 FQGNSA. The CDR3 extends over 17 amino acids. V lost 1 base and J 1 base, leaving 16 bases between the germline ends. This chain's CDR3 is CASSLELGRDENTEAFF. CDR3 nucleotide sequence: TGTGCCAGCAGCTTAGAACTCGGGAGGGATGAGAACACTGAAGCTTTCTTT.

The chain employs TRBV7-9 and TRBJ1-4; TRBD1 matches at 7 bases. This CDR3 spans 15 amino acids. Germline loops: CDR1 SEHNR, CDR2 FQNEAQ (reference sequence). Trimming cost V 5 bases and J 6 bases; bases outside gene matches: 9. The CDR3 loop reads CASSQGDSAHEKLFF. The CDR3 DNA sequence: TGTGCCAGCAGCCAGGGGGACAGCGCCCATGAAAAACTGTTTTTT.

J is TRBJ1-3 and V is TRBV6-4, with TRBD1 identical over 10 bases. Germline lookup yields CDR1 MRHNA and CDR2 SNTAGT. The CDR3 runs to 16 residues. J gave up 0 bases and V 10 bases, and 9 bases lay outside the gene matches. The CDR3 loop reads CATGDRGELSGNTIYF. CDR3 nucleotide sequence: TGTGCCACAGGGGACAGGGGCGAACTCTCTGGAAACACCATATATTTT.

This chain joins TRBV5-8 and TRBJ1-5; D might be TRBD1 (6 bases). Between the trimmed V and J ends, which lost 1 base and 9 bases, there was a span of 29 bases. CDR3 length: 19 amino acids. CDR1 is SGHTS, CDR2 YDEGEE, per germline. The CDR3 sequence: CASSLRTDRNMKLGWPQHF. The CDR3 coding sequence is TGTGCCAGCAGCTTGAGGACAGACCGGAACATGAAATTGGGGTGGCCCCAGCATTTT.

The chain uses TRBV7-2 and TRBJ2-5; tentatively, D is TRBD1 (6 bases). V lost 2 bases and J lost 3, with 7 bases in between. Per germline, CDR1 SGHTA and CDR2 FQGNSA. CDR3 size: 13 residues. The CDR3 is CASSLNREETQYF. CDR3 coding DNA: TGTGCCAGCAGCTTAAACAGGGAAGAGACCCAGTACTTC.

The chain couples TRBV4-2 to TRBJ2-5; TRBD2 aligns across 12 bases. V shed 4 bases, J shed 4 bases, and the junction held 13 bases outside the gene matches. This CDR3 region has 18 residues. Germline CDR1 LGHNA, CDR2 YNFKEQ. The CDR3 sequence is CASSPLGLAGGPGETQYF. DNA of the CDR3: TGTGCCAGCAGCCCCTTGGGTCTAGCGGGGGGGCCAGGAGAGACCCAGTACTTC.